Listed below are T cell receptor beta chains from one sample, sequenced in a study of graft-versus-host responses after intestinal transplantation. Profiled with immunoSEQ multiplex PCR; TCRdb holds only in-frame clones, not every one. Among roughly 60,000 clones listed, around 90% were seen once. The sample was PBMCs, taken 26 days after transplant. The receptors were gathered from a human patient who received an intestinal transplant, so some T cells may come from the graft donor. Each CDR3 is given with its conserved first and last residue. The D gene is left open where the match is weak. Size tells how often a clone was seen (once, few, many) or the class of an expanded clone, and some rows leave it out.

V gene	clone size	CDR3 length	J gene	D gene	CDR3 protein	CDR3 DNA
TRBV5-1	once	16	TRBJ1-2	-	CASSLQAGWTDDGYTF	TGCGCCAGCAGCTTGCAGGCCGGCTGGACAGATGATGGCTACACCTTC
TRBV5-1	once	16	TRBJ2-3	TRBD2	CASSLSGGRGTDTQYF	TGCGCCAGCAGCTTGTCCGGCGGGAGGGGCACAGATACGCAGTATTTT
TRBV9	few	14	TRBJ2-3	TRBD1	CASSGGQGIDTQYF	TGTGCCAGCAGCGGGGGACAGGGGATAGATACGCAGTATTTT
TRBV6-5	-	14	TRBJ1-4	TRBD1	CASSYGTGNEKLFF	TGTGCCAGCAGTTATGGGACAGGAAATGAAAAACTGTTTTTT
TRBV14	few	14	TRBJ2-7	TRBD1	CASSSRGPTYEQYF	TGTGCCAGCAGCTCCAGGGGGCCGACCTACGAGCAGTACTTC
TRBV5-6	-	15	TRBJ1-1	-	CASSLFRPLNTEAFF	TGTGCCAGCAGCTTGTTCAGGCCTCTGAACACTGAAGCTTTCTTT
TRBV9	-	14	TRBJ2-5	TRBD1	CASSVEDRQETQYF	TGTGCCAGCAGCGTAGAGGACAGGCAAGAGACCCAGTACTTC
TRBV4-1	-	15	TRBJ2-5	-	CASSQVVSVSETQYF	TGCGCCAGCAGCCAAGTGGTCAGCGTCTCAGAGACCCAGTACTTC
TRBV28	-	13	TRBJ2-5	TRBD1	CASSTDRAETQYF	TGTGCCAGCAGTACAGACAGGGCCGAGACCCAGTACTTC
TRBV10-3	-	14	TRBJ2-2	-	CAISVQTLTGELFF	TGTGCCATCAGTGTCCAGACTCTCACCGGGGAGCTGTTTTTT
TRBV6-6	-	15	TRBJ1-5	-	CASSYTGSRNQPQHF	TGTGCCAGCAGTTACACGGGGAGTAGAAATCAGCCCCAGCATTTT
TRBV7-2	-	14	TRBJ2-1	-	CASSLLSTGNEQFF	TGTGCCAGCAGCTTACTATCCACGGGCAATGAGCAGTTCTTC
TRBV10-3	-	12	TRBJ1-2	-	CAIREQGYGYTF	TGTGCCATCAGGGAACAGGGCTACGGCTACACCTTC
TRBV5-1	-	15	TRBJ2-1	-	CASSYDGVSYNEQFF	TGCGCCAGCAGTTATGACGGGGTTTCCTACAATGAGCAGTTCTTC
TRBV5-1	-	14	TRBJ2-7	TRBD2	CASSLDGTGGEQYF	TGCGCCAGCAGCTTGGACGGGACGGGGGGCGAGCAGTACTTC
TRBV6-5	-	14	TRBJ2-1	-	CVSASLSSYNEQFF	TGTGTCAGCGCGAGCCTGAGCTCCTACAATGAGCAGTTCTTC
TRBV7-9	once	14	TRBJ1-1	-	CASSPERQNTEAFF	TGTGCCAGCAGCCCCGAGCGCCAAAACACTGAAGCTTTCTTT
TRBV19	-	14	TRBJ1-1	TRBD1	CASELTGMNTEAFF	TGTGCCAGTGAGCTGACAGGGATGAACACTGAAGCTTTCTTT
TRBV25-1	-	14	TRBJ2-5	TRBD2	CASTPGRGVETQYF	TGTGCCAGCACGCCAGGACGGGGGGTCGAGACCCAGTACTTC
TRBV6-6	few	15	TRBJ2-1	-	CASSYPGTGDNEQFF	TGTGCCAGCAGTTACCCGGGCACAGGAGACAATGAGCAGTTCTTC
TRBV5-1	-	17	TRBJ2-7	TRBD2	CASSAAEYSGYSYEQYF	TGCGCCAGCAGCGCCGCTGAGTATAGCGGGTACTCCTACGAGCAGTACTTC
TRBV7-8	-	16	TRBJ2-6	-	CASSPRMGSGANVLTF	TGTGCCAGCAGCCCCAGGATGGGCTCTGGGGCCAACGTCCTGACTTTC
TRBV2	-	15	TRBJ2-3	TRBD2	CASSDRGVVTDTQYF	TGTGCCAGCAGTGATCGGGGGGTAGTGACAGATACGCAGTATTTT
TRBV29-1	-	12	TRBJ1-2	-	CSVDDSLYGYTF	TGCAGCGTTGATGACAGCCTCTATGGCTACACCTTC
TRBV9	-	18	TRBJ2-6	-	CASSVVFDISSGANVLTF	TGTGCCAGCAGCGTAGTTTTTGACATAAGCTCTGGGGCCAACGTCCTGACTTTC
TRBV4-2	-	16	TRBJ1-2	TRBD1	CASSQDRAGGGYGYTF	TGTGCCAGCAGCCAAGATCGGGCAGGGGGCGGCTATGGCTACACCTTC
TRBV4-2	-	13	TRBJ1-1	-	CASSQTYNTEAFF	TGTGCCAGCAGCCAAACTTACAACACTGAAGCTTTCTTT
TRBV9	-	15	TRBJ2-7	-	CASSFQSGPAYEQYF	TGTGCCAGCAGCTTCCAGAGCGGGCCCGCCTACGAGCAGTACTTC
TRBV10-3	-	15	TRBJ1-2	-	CAISEYVTGGDGYTF	TGTGCCATCAGTGAGTATGTGACAGGTGGGGATGGCTACACCTTC
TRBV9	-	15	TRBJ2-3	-	CASTSGALGTDTQYF	TGTGCCAGCACCTCAGGGGCGCTGGGGACAGATACGCAGTATTTT
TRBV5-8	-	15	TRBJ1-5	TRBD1	CASTNGQGLNQPQHF	TGTGCCAGCACCAATGGACAGGGCCTAAATCAGCCCCAGCATTTT
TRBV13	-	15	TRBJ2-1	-	CASGAGTVWGGEQFF	TGTGCCAGCGGTGCTGGGACTGTATGGGGCGGTGAGCAGTTCTTC
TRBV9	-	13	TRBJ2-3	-	CASSTWDSDTQYF	TGTGCCAGCAGCACCTGGGACTCTGATACGCAGTATTTT
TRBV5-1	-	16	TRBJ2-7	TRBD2	CASSLGAGEFTYEQYF	TGCGCCAGCAGCTTGGGCGCGGGGGAATTTACCTACGAGCAGTACTTC
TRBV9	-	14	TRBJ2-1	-	CASSANTAEDEQFF	TGTGCCAGCAGCGCCAACACGGCGGAGGATGAGCAGTTCTTC
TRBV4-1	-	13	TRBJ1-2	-	CASSQGLDSGYTF	TGCGCCAGCAGCCAAGGCCTGGACTCCGGCTACACCTTC
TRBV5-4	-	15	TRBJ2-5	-	CASSFGSRMQETQYF	TGTGCCAGCAGCTTCGGGAGCCGGATGCAAGAGACCCAGTACTTC
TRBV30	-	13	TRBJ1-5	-	CAWSVRRNQPQHF	TGTGCCTGGAGTGTACGCCGGAATCAGCCCCAGCATTTT
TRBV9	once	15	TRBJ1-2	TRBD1	CASSADRDSNYGYTF	TGTGCCAGCAGCGCCGACAGGGATTCTAACTATGGCTACACCTTC
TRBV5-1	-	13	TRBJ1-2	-	CASSLDSTYGYTF	TGCGCCAGCAGCTTGGACAGTACCTATGGCTACACCTTC
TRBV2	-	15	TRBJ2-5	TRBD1	CASSGRDSFQETQYF	TGTGCCAGCAGTGGCCGGGACAGTTTCCAAGAGACCCAGTACTTC
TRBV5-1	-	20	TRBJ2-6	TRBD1	CASSFTLRDRPSSGANVLTF	TGCGCCAGCAGCTTTACACTCCGGGACAGGCCTTCCTCTGGGGCCAACGTCCTGACTTTC
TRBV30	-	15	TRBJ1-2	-	CAWSVGGTLNYGYTF	TGTGCCTGGAGTGTCGGGGGGACGCTTAACTATGGCTACACCTTC
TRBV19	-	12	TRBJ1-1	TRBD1	CASGTGGTEAFF	TGTGCCAGCGGGACAGGGGGCACTGAAGCTTTCTTT
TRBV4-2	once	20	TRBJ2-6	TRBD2	CASSLKTVREGPSGANVLTF	TGTGCCAGCAGCCTCAAGACGGTCCGGGAGGGGCCCTCTGGGGCCAACGTCCTGACTTTC
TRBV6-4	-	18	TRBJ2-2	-	CASSAYPGGGRNTGELFF	TGTGCCAGCAGTGCCTACCCGGGCGGGGGCAGGAACACCGGGGAGCTGTTTTTT
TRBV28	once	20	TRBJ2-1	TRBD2	CASSYSRSAAGVSSYNEQFF	TGTGCCAGCAGTTACTCCCGTAGCGCGGCGGGGGTGAGCTCCTACAATGAGCAGTTCTTC